The entry below describes one T cell receptor beta chain. Its target is unknown. The data were taken from a study of early T cells in non-severe SARS-CoV-2 infection. Study-wide points: The study's VDJdb matching favored anti-spike CD8 responses and missed private and CD4 specificities.

The CDR3 length is 13 residues. The V and J ends lost 0 bases and 6 bases respectively, with 8 bases between them. Germline lookup yields CDR1 SQVTM and CDR2 ANQGSEA. Tagging with unique molecular identifiers was applied to individual cDNA molecules. TCRdb processed the 5' RACE reads anew with MiXCR; each CDR3 protein has one entry. The sample has around 53,000 distinct CDR3 sequences; roughly 12% are singletons. The clonotype was recovered from an adult who was a healthcare worker with PCR-confirmed SARS-CoV-2 infection or an uninfected control (not recorded which). This chain joins TRBV29-1 and TRBJ2-2; D call uncertain. The sequenced sample consisted of whole blood. The CDR3 DNA reads TGCAGCGTTGAAGATCGCCACCCCGGGGAGCTGTTTTTT. Its translation is CSVEDRHPGELFF.